This T cell receptor beta chain originates from a study of early T cells in non-severe SARS-CoV-2 infection. The wider study: With bulk RNA from unsorted whole blood as input, sequencing yielded unpaired chains.

Molecules of cDNA were individually given unique molecular identifiers that were attached to them. TCRdb redid the calling of the 5' RACE reads with MiXCR, one entry per CDR3 protein. This sample has 100,000 to 120,000 distinct CDR3 sequences, with around 12% found just once. This clonotype was picked up many times. CDR1 and CDR2 from the germline V gene are SGHTA and FQGTGA. This CDR3 spans 13 amino acids. V lost 1 base to trimming and J lost 6 bases, with 9 bases between them. The chain joins TRBV7-3 to TRBJ1-1; no definite D call. This TCR was recovered from an adult who was a healthcare worker with PCR-confirmed SARS-CoV-2 infection or an uninfected control (not recorded which). The specimen comprised whole blood, sampled at baseline. In DNA, the CDR3 is TGTGCCAGCAGCTTAATCATAGGGTCTGAAGCTTTCTTT. Protein: CASSLIIGSEAFF. Looking up the rest from reference TRBV7-3 and TRBJ1-1 gives the full variable domain: GAGVSQTPSNKVTEKGKYVELRCDPISGHTALYWYRQSLGQGPEFLIYFQGTGAADDSGLPNDRFFAVRPEGSVSTLKIQRTERGDSAVYLCASSLIIGSEAFFGQGTRLTVV.